The present T cell receptor beta chain was sequenced within a study of blood T cell repertoires in COVID-19. This CDR3 has 10 amino acids. Germline loops: CDR1 DFQATT, CDR2 SNEGSKA (reference sequence). The table lists this clone with a few counts. Germline is not matched at one junction end, which may reflect a read error. This table comes from immunoSEQ multiplex PCR, and its TCRdb copy is limited to in-frame clones, with some not included. This table holds 110,000 or so clones, about 90% found once. The genes are TRBV20-1 and TRBJ1-1; 8 nucleotides line up with TRBD1. Specimen: peripheral blood. The sequence came from a woman aged 50 to 65 with acute or convalescent COVID-19. The CDR3 sequence: CSARGTGRLF. The CDR3 DNA is TGCAGTGCTAGAGGGACAGGGCGGCTCTTT.